The next 15 T cell receptor beta chains were all read from a single sample in a study of shared clonotypes between healthy human individuals. Sequencing used immunoSEQ multiplex PCR; TCRdb keeps in-frame clones, though not all of them. The sample gives more than 2,000,000 clones, approximately 94% of which show up once; over 0.12% is in the top ten. The source material was naive CD4+ T cells sorted from blood. Subset indicated: CD45RA+ positively selected. The receptors come from a man aged 18 to 30 in good health.

To note about this clone: Other DNA sequences in this sample translate to the same CDR3. The rearrangement joins TRBV30 to TRBJ1-2; D uncertain. This CDR3 has 13 residues. The germline V and J ends were trimmed by 0 bases and 0 bases, with 5 bases remaining between them. Germline assignment: CDR1 GTSNPN and CDR2 SVGIG (reference sequence). CDR3 loop: CAWSVSANYGYTF. The CDR3 DNA is TGTGCCTGGAGTGTCAGTGCTAACTATGGCTACACCTTC.

Remarks on this clone: This same CDR3 is encoded by further DNA sequences in the sample. The chain has TRBV7-2 and TRBJ1-5; a possible D gene is TRBD1 (5 bases). This CDR3 region has 14 residues. CDR1 is SGHTA and CDR2 is FQGNSA in the germline V gene. V dropped 6 bases and J dropped 0 bases, with 9 bases sitting between them. The CDR3 nucleotides read TGTGCCAGCAGTCCCGACAGTAGCAATCAGCCCCAGCATTTT. This codes for CASSPDSSNQPQHF.

This chain uses TRBV5-4 with TRBJ1-1; D ambiguous. The germline V and J ends were trimmed by 3 bases and 1 base, with 7 bases remaining between them. From germline, CDR1 is SGHNT and CDR2 YYREEE (reference sequence). The CDR3 length is 13 residues. The CDR3 bases are TGTGCCAGCAGCTCGGGGAGGAACACTGAAGCTTTCTTT. Translation gives CASSSGRNTEAFF.

This clone was seen once. The genes are TRBV5-1 and TRBJ2-2; the match to TRBD1 covers 10 bases. With V trimmed by 1 base and J by 4 bases, 7 bases remained unmatched. CDR3 length: 17 residues. Germline V gives CDR1 SGHRS, CDR2 YFSETQ. The CDR3 region has the DNA TGCGCCAGCAGCTTGTCCCGGGACAGGGGCGGCACCGGGGAGCTGTTTTTT. It translates to CASSLSRDRGGTGELFF.

The chain couples TRBV5-1 to TRBJ1-4; 7 bases map to TRBD1. CDR1 and CDR2 from the germline V gene are SGHRS and YFSETQ. V gave up 4 bases and J gave up 8 bases; unmatched junction bases: 8. CDR3 length: 14 residues. The CDR3 here is CASSLGQLPEKLFF. In nucleotides, the CDR3 is TGCGCCAGCAGCCTGGGACAGCTCCCCGAAAAACTGTTTTTT.

The rearrangement links TRBV29-1 to TRBJ2-1; D not certain. The ends were cut back, 6 bases at V and 5 bases at J, with 8 bases in the middle. In germline, CDR1 is SQVTM, CDR2 ANQGSEA. The CDR3 spans 11 residues. The CDR3 region is CSVETDNEQFF. Written as DNA, the CDR3 is TGCAGCGTAGAGACGGACAATGAGCAGTTCTTC.

The chain joins TRBV4-1 to TRBJ2-7; 8 positions match TRBD2. This CDR3 is 15 amino acids long. Germline lookup yields CDR1 MGHRA and CDR2 YSYEKL. V lost 0 bases and J lost 3; bases outside the gene matches: 4. The CDR3 sequence: CASSQEAGGVYEQYF. DNA for the CDR3: TGCGCCAGCAGCCAAGAGGCCGGGGGGGTCTACGAGCAGTACTTC.

The chain links TRBV5-1 to TRBJ1-2; D not resolved. V lost 4 bases, J lost 3 bases, and 13 bases lay in between. There are 14 residues in the CDR3. Germline CDR1 and CDR2: SGHRS and YFSETQ. The CDR3 nucleotides are TGCGCCAGCAGCGGAGACGAGGGATACTATGGCTACACCTTC. This gives the protein CASSGDEGYYGYTF.

Only one count was recorded for this clone. V gene TRBV7-9 combines with J gene TRBJ1-2, with D possibly TRBD1 on 5 matching bases. The CDR3 contains 12 residues. The germline V and J ends were trimmed by 6 bases and 4 bases, with 9 bases remaining between them. CDR1 and CDR2 from the germline V gene are SEHNR and FQNEAQ (reference sequence). The CDR3 region is CASRTEPYGYTF. CDR3 sequence (DNA): TGTGCCAGCAGGACAGAGCCCTATGGCTACACCTTC.

V usage is TRBV18 and J usage is TRBJ2-1; D tentatively fits TRBD1 or TRBD2 (5 bases each). The germline V gene encodes CDR1 KGHSH and CDR2 LQKENI. V was clipped by 4 bases and J by 4 bases, with 14 bases between them. The CDR3 loop spans 15 amino acids. The DNA of the CDR3 is TGTGCCAGCTCACGCGCCGGGACGGAATACAATGAGCAGTTCTTC. Its translation: CASSRAGTEYNEQFF.

This chain links TRBV30 with TRBJ2-1, with TRBD2 matching 12 bases. The V and J ends lost 4 bases and 0 bases, in that order; junction bases with no gene match: 7. Germline lookup yields CDR1 GTSNPN and CDR2 SVGIG (reference sequence). This CDR3 has 17 residues. CDR3 coding DNA: TGTGCCTGGACTAGCGGGAGGGGATTAAGCTCCTACAATGAGCAGTTCTTC. This encodes CAWTSGRGLSSYNEQFF.

The chain joins TRBV5-5 to TRBJ1-2; 9 bases fit TRBD1. The CDR3 totals 14 residues. The ends lost 3 bases at V and 7 bases at J; junction bases unmatched: 7. Germline V lookup: CDR1 SGHKS, CDR2 YYEKEE (reference sequence). The CDR3 sequence is CASSSPTGGGGYTF. In DNA, the CDR3 is TGTGCCAGCAGCTCCCCTACAGGGGGCGGTGGCTACACCTTC.

The CDR3 spells CASTNPGTGDYEQYF. The DNA for the CDR3 is TGTGCCAGCACCAACCCCGGGACAGGAGACTACGAGCAGTACTTC. The chain recombines TRBV11-2 with TRBJ2-7; 8 bases are shared with TRBD1. The V and J ends lost 7 bases and 3 bases, in that order; junction bases with no gene match: 11. This CDR3 contains 15 residues. Germline V gene lookup returns CDR1 SGHAT and CDR2 FQNNGV.

The CDR3 nucleotides are TGTGCCAGCTCACGAAACCTAGCCACTGGGGAATACAATGAGCAGTTCTTC. Its translation is CASSRNLATGEYNEQFF. The rearrangement uses TRBV18 and TRBJ2-1, with D perhaps matching TRBD2 (5 bases). CDR1 and CDR2 (germline): KGHSH, LQKENI. V shed 4 bases and J shed 4 bases, with 20 bases lying between them. CDR3 length: 17 amino acids.

The chain uses TRBV2 and TRBJ1-1, with D possibly being TRBD1 (5 bases). CDR3 length: 13 amino acids. The V end lost 8 bases, the J end lost 4 bases, and 14 bases lay between the germline ends. Per the germline V gene, CDR1 is SNHLY and CDR2 is FYNNEI. CDR3 amino acids: CASRQTYLTEAFF. DNA of the CDR3: TGTGCCAGCCGACAGACTTACCTCACTGAAGCTTTCTTT.